These 32 T cell receptor beta chains came from one sample sequenced in a study of blood T cells in healthy people across ages. A second about 6 to 11 cycle PCR used barcoded and J-beta primers. TCRdb re-derived calls from the 5' RACE reads in MiXCR, one entry per CDR3 protein. The repertoire holds about 640,000 distinct CDR3 sequences, with 40% to 45% as singletons. The sequencing input was blood. Source of these receptors: a man at least 80 years old in good health.

V gene TRBV11-2 combines with J gene TRBJ2-5; 11 nucleotides align to TRBD1. Losses at the gene ends were 4 bases for V and 6 bases for J; bases not matched to a gene: 7. The CDR3 covers 15 residues. CDR1 is SGHAT and CDR2 is FQNNGV in the germline V gene. Written as DNA, the CDR3 is TGTGCCAGCAGCTCCGGGACAGGGGGATTAAAGACCCAGTACTTC. This encodes CASSSGTGGLKTQYF.

This clonotype appeared once. V usage is TRBV11-3 and J usage is TRBJ2-3; TRBD2 matches 9 bases. Looked up from germline, CDR1 is SGHNT and CDR2 is YENEEA. V dropped 2 bases and J dropped 4; count of bases not matched to a gene: 7. This CDR3 region has 16 residues. The CDR3 sequence is CASSLSAGGYPDTQYF. CDR3 coding DNA: TGTGCCAGCAGCTTATCAGCGGGAGGCTATCCAGATACGCAGTATTTT.

This clonotype was observed a few times. The V call is TRBV5-5, the J call TRBJ2-1, with 9 bases identical to TRBD2. CDR1 is SGHKS, CDR2 YYEKEE, per germline (reference sequence). Unmatched junction bases numbered 5, after V lost 0 bases and J lost 4 bases. The CDR3 has 16 amino acids. CDR3 nucleotide sequence: TGTGCCAGCAGCTTGGGGGGCCTAGCGGGGTACAATGAGCAGTTCTTC. This sequence encodes CASSLGGLAGYNEQFF. The whole variable domain, filled in from reference TRBV5-5 and TRBJ2-1, reads DAGVTQSPTHLIKTRGQQVTLRCSPISGHKSVSWYQQVLGQGPQFIFQYYEKEERGRGNFPDRFSARQFPNYSSELNVNALLLGDSALYLCASSLGGLAGYNEQFFGPGTRLTVL.

The rearrangement uses TRBV6-6 and TRBJ2-1; 8 bases are a match to TRBD1. The CDR3 has 15 residues. CDR1 and CDR2 from the germline V gene are MNHNY and SVGAGI (reference sequence). Unmatched junction bases numbered 12, after V lost 7 bases and J lost 7 bases. The CDR3 DNA follows: TGTGCCAGCAACAACAGGGGGAATAGGAGGAATGAGCAGTTCTTC. Its protein is CASNNRGNRRNEQFF.

This clonotype has only a few counts. The genes are TRBV3-1 and TRBJ1-1; D is undetermined. V was clipped by 0 bases and J by 2 bases, with 19 bases between them. The CDR3 extends over 18 amino acids. CDR1 is LGHDT, CDR2 YNNKEL, per germline (reference sequence). The CDR3 loop is CASSQDYSLKESNTEAFF. CDR3 nucleotide sequence: TGTGCCAGCAGCCAAGATTATAGTCTTAAGGAATCCAACACTGAAGCTTTCTTT.

This sequence joins TRBV7-2 and TRBJ1-2; tentatively, D is TRBD1 (5 bases). Trimming shortened V by 4 bases and J by 6 bases, and 12 bases separated the two germline ends. The germline gives CDR1 SGHTA, CDR2 FQGNSA. The CDR3 is 13 residues long. As DNA, the CDR3 is TGTGCCAGCAGCTCTACCAGGGTTGATGGCTACACCTTC. As protein: CASSSTRVDGYTF.

The genes are TRBV4-1 and TRBJ2-7, with 8 bases matching TRBD1. Per the germline V gene, CDR1 is MGHRA and CDR2 is YSYEKL. The CDR3 consists of 14 residues. Trimming cost V 3 bases and J 3 bases; bases outside gene matches: 4. In nucleotides, the CDR3 is TGCGCCAGCAGCCATATCGGACAGGGCTACGAGCAGTACTTC. This translates into CASSHIGQGYEQYF.

V and J are TRBV4-2 and TRBJ1-2, with 7 bases fitting TRBD1. Germline V gene data show CDR1 as LGHNA and CDR2 as YNFKEQ. Trimming at V came to 3 bases and at J to 4 bases, leaving 5 bases not matched to a gene. The CDR3 spans 14 residues. CDR3 in amino acids: CASSQASGGYGYTF. In DNA form, the CDR3 reads TGTGCCAGCAGCCAGGCCTCAGGGGGCTATGGCTACACCTTC.

This clonotype was seen a handful of times. This chain uses TRBV6-1 with TRBJ1-1; possibly TRBD1 for D (5 bases). Trimming removed 4 bases from V and 4 bases from J, with 16 bases in between. The CDR3 spans 15 residues. Looked up from germline, CDR1 is MNHNS and CDR2 is SASEGT. The CDR3 sequence: CASSGGTFGVTEAFF. The CDR3 nucleotides read TGTGCCAGCAGTGGAGGGACCTTTGGGGTCACTGAAGCTTTCTTT.

This clonotype was counted between two and nine times. This chain links TRBV20-1 with TRBJ1-1; 8 bases are a match to TRBD1. The CDR3 covers 16 residues. V was clipped by 5 bases and J by 0 bases; unmatched bases: 11. Germline V lookup: CDR1 DFQATT, CDR2 SNEGSKA (reference sequence). The CDR3 sequence: CSAPRDRRTMNTEAFF. The CDR3 DNA is TGCAGTGCTCCCCGGGACAGGCGAACCATGAACACTGAAGCTTTCTTT.

In regard to this clonotype: This clone may be a read error of a much larger clone one base away. This chain uses TRBV4-1 with TRBJ2-7; D ambiguous. The CDR3 spans 15 residues. The germline gives CDR1 MGHRA, CDR2 YSYEKL. Trimming cost V 1 base and J 7 bases, with 17 bases left between them. The CDR3 is CASSQVGLRDNEQYF. CDR3 nucleotides: TGCGCCAGCAGCCAAGTGGGCCTTAGAGACAATGAGCAGTACTTC.

This chain uses TRBV7-2 with TRBJ2-7; 7 bases agree with TRBD2. Germline CDR1 is SGHTA and CDR2 is FQGNSA. This CDR3 spans 16 amino acids. The trim removed 5 bases at V and 7 bases at J, leaving 17 bases unmatched. This chain's CDR3 is CASSHLLGSGSNEQYF. CDR3 sequence (DNA): TGTGCCAGCAGCCACTTACTGGGTAGCGGGTCGAATGAGCAGTACTTC.

The genes are TRBV6-2 or TRBV6-3 and TRBJ2-1; 14 bases line up with TRBD2. Trimming cost V 7 bases and J 8 bases; bases outside gene matches: 7. Germline V lookup: CDR1 MNHEY, CDR2 SVGEGT. CDR3 length equals 15 residues. CDR3 in amino acids: CASTGLAGGWDEQFF. CDR3 nucleotide sequence: TGTGCCAGCACCGGACTAGCGGGGGGCTGGGATGAGCAGTTCTTC.

This clonotype was recorded only once. The gene calls are TRBV4-3 and TRBJ1-6, with D tentatively TRBD1 (5 bases). CDR1 is LGHNA and CDR2 is YSLEER in the germline V gene. Trimming pared 3 bases from V and 10 bases from J, leaving 10 bases between. CDR3 length: 13 amino acids. The CDR3 loop reads CASSHPGKSPLHF. The CDR3 DNA reads as TGCGCCAGCAGCCATCCAGGGAAATCACCCCTCCACTTT.

The sample holds a few counts of this clonotype. The V gene is TRBV7-2, the J gene TRBJ1-1; D is ambiguous. The V end was cut by 4 bases, the J end by 4 bases, with 13 bases between. The CDR3 length is 14 residues. CDR1 is SGHTA, CDR2 FQGNSA, per germline. CDR3 region: CASSSLKGSTEAFF. CDR3 nucleotide sequence: TGTGCCAGCAGCTCCCTCAAAGGCAGCACTGAAGCTTTCTTT.

The chain links TRBV6-5 to TRBJ2-1; the D gene is possibly TRBD1 (5 bases). The better agreement between TRBJ2-7 and the DNA end casts doubt on the J call. CDR1 and CDR2 from the germline V gene are MNHEY and SVGAGI. The CDR3 has 16 amino acids. The CDR3 loop reads CASSWGPRSSYNEQYF. The DNA of the CDR3 is TGTGCCAGCAGTTGGGGCCCCAGGAGCTCCTACAATGAGCAGTACTTC.

Worth noting for this clonotype: The junction departs from germline at one end; a sequencing error may be responsible. V and J are TRBV5-1 and TRBJ2-1; 11 nucleotides agree with TRBD2. Germline V CDR1 and CDR2: SGHRS, YFSETQ. The CDR3 contains 17 residues. CDR3 sequence: CAGSLGGGTSGYNEQFF. Written as DNA, the CDR3 is TGCGCCGGCAGCTTGGGAGGGGGGACTAGCGGATACAATGAGCAGTTCTTC.

The DNA of the CDR3 is TGTGCCAGCAGCCGCCAGGACCGGTACGAGCAGTACTTC. As protein: CASSRQDRYEQYF. The V gene is TRBV6-6, the J gene TRBJ2-7, with no clear D. V was pared by 6 bases and J by 4 bases, with 13 bases between. CDR3 length equals 13 residues. The germline gives CDR1 MNHNY, CDR2 SVGAGI (reference sequence).

The chain carries TRBV2 and TRBJ2-7, with no clear D. This CDR3 is 14 amino acids long. Trimming pared 6 bases from V and 0 bases from J, leaving 12 bases between. Germline CDR1 and CDR2: SNHLY and FYNNEI. For the CDR3, the DNA is TGTGCCAGCAGGGCTGAACCCAGCTCCTACGAGCAGTACTTC. Encoded protein: CASRAEPSSYEQYF.

CDR3 DNA sequence: TGTGCCAGCAACATCAACCAAGAGACCCAGTACTTC. Its protein is CASNINQETQYF. The chain links TRBV28 to TRBJ2-5; the D is unclear. Germline CDR1 reads MDHEN; CDR2 reads SYDVKM. The CDR3 is 12 residues long. Trimming left V 7 bases short and J 0 bases short, with 6 bases between.

V gene TRBV6-2 or TRBV6-3 combines with J gene TRBJ1-5, with D uncertain. The CDR3 sequence is 14 residues long. Trimming cost V 7 bases and J 0 bases, with 10 bases left between them. Germline V lookup: CDR1 MNHEY, CDR2 SVGEGT. This CDR3 is CASNHPYSNQPQHF. DNA of the CDR3: TGTGCCAGCAATCACCCCTATAGCAATCAGCCCCAGCATTTT.

J is TRBJ2-5 and V is TRBV11-2; TRBD2 might be the D (7 bases). V was pared by 1 base and J by 1 base, with 22 bases between. CDR3 size: 19 residues. Germline CDR1 reads SGHAT; CDR2 reads FQNNGV. CDR3: CASSLVFWVEGEGQETQYF. In nucleotides, the CDR3 is TGTGCCAGCAGCTTAGTTTTTTGGGTGGAGGGGGAGGGCCAAGAGACCCAGTACTTC.

The chain recombines TRBV28 with TRBJ2-7; TRBD1 matches 7 bases. The V gene's germline CDR1 is MDHEN and CDR2 SYDVKM. J gave up 4 bases and V 6 bases, and 9 bases lay outside the gene matches. The CDR3 runs to 14 residues. CDR3 sequence (DNA): TGTGCCAGCAGAGGGGGCCAATCACCTTACGAGCAGTACTTC. It specifies CASRGGQSPYEQYF.

This clonotype was detected only once. V is TRBV10-3 and J is TRBJ2-3; D is perhaps TRBD1 or TRBD2 (5 bases each). This CDR3 has 15 amino acids. V lost 3 bases and J 2 bases, leaving 12 bases between the germline ends. Germline V gene data show CDR1 as ENHRY and CDR2 as SYGVKD. CDR3 nucleotide sequence: TGTGCCATCAGTGAAAGGGACGGAGTCACAGATACGCAGTATTTT. Translation gives CAISERDGVTDTQYF.

J is TRBJ1-4 and V is TRBV11-2; 9 bases fit TRBD1. The CDR3 runs 16 residues. The V gene's germline CDR1 is SGHAT and CDR2 FQNNGV. V gave up 5 bases and J gave up 7 bases; unmatched junction bases: 11. In nucleotides, the CDR3 is TGTGCCAGCAGCCCGGAAACCGGGACAGGGTTTGAAAAACTGTTTTTT. Amino acid sequence: CASSPETGTGFEKLFF. The entire variable domain, with the rest obtained from reference TRBV11-2 and TRBJ1-4, is as follows: EAGVAQSPRYKIIEKRQSVAFWCNPISGHATLYWYQQILGQGPKLLIQFQNNGVVDDSQLPKDRFSAERLKGVDSTLKIQPAKLEDSAVYLCASSPETGTGFEKLFFGSGTQLSVL.

The chain recombines TRBV6-6 with TRBJ2-2; D remains unclear. V lost 2 bases, J lost 7 bases, and 8 bases lay in between. The CDR3 spans 13 residues. The germline V gene has CDR1 MNHNY and CDR2 SVGAGI (reference sequence). The CDR3, as DNA: TGTGCCAGCAGTTACAAAGAATTCGGGGAGCTGTTTTTT. Translating it yields CASSYKEFGELFF.

The J gene is TRBJ1-5, the V gene TRBV6-2 or TRBV6-3; the D is unclear. Germline CDR1 and CDR2: MNHEY and SVGEGT. V was cut by 6 bases and J by 3 bases, with 15 bases left in between. The CDR3 is 15 residues long. The CDR3 reads CASSIGNGFNQPQHF. CDR3 in DNA: TGTGCCAGCAGCATCGGTAACGGCTTCAATCAGCCCCAGCATTTT.

The chain combines TRBV7-2 with TRBJ2-3, with D unresolved. Trimming left V 5 bases short and J 9 bases short, with 24 bases between. This CDR3 is built from 16 residues. CDR1 is SGHTA, CDR2 FQGNSA, per germline. Written as DNA, the CDR3 is TGTGCCAGCAGCCTTAGGGCAGCCCGGAATTCGGGCACGCAGTATTTT. Translated: CASSLRAARNSGTQYF.

This clonotype was counted only a few times. The chain recombines TRBV7-2 with TRBJ2-7; 11 positions agree with TRBD2. CDR3 length equals 17 residues. Germline V lookup: CDR1 SGHTA, CDR2 FQGNSA. The V and J ends lost 5 bases and 4 bases, in that order; junction bases with no gene match: 13. CDR3 sequence reads: CASSPNRLAGTGYEQYF. The CDR3 bases are TGTGCCAGCAGCCCGAACCGACTAGCGGGGACCGGGTACGAGCAGTACTTC.

Worth noting for this clonotype: A read error may account for a junction end that differs from germline. The chain combines TRBV7-7 with TRBJ2-5; maybe TRBD2 (5 bases). The CDR3 totals 13 residues. CDR1 is SSHAT and CDR2 is FNYEAQ in the germline V gene (reference sequence). This CDR3 reads CASSPGFRGTQYF. For the CDR3, the DNA is TGTGCTAGCAGCCCGGGATTCCGAGGGACCCAGTACTTC.

Here the CDR3 DNA reads TGCGCCAGCAGCAGGGCCGGGGCCACCCCTGCGGATACGCAGTATTTT. Translation: CASSRAGATPADTQYF. The V call is TRBV5-1, the J call TRBJ2-3, with D perhaps assigned TRBD1 or TRBD2 (5 bases each). Germline loops: CDR1 SGHRS, CDR2 YFSETQ. This CDR3 spans 16 amino acids. The V end lost 4 bases, the J end lost 6 bases, and 21 bases lay between the germline ends.

The J gene is TRBJ2-7, the V gene TRBV4-2, with a tentative D call TRBD1 (8 bases). Per the germline V gene, CDR1 is LGHNA and CDR2 is YNFKEQ. V gave up 4 bases and J gave up 3 bases, with 16 bases separating them. CDR3 size: 15 residues. CDR3 residues: CASSPSGTGNYEQYF. CDR3 coding DNA: TGTGCCAGCAGCCCCAGCGGGACAGGTAACTACGAGCAGTACTTC.